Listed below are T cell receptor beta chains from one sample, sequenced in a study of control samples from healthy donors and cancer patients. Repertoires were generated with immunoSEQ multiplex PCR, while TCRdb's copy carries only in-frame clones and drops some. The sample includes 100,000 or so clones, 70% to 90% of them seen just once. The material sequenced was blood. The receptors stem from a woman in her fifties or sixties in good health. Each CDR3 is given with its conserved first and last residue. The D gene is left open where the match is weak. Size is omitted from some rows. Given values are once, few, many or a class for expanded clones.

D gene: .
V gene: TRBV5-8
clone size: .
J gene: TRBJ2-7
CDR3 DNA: TGTGCCAGCAGCTTGGGTGGACCCCGCTACGAGCAGTACTTC
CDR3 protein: CASSLGGPRYEQYF

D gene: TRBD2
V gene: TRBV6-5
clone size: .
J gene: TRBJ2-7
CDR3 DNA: TGTGCCAAACCGGGGGGTTGGGACGAGCAGTACTTC
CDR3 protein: CAKPGGWDEQYF

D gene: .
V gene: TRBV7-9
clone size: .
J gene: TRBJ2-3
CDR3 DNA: TGTGCCAGCACCCCGACAGATACGCAGTATTTT
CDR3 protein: CASTPTDTQYF

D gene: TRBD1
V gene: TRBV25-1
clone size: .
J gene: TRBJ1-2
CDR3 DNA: TGTGCCAGCAGTGAAGGCGGGACAGGGGGTTTTCGTGGCTACACCTTC
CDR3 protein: CASSEGGTGGFRGYTF

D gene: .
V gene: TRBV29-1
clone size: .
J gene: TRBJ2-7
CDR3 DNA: TGCAGCGCTGGGCAGGTCATTAACGAGCAGTACTTC
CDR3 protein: CSAGQVINEQYF

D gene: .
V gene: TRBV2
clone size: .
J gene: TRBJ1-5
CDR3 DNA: TGTGCCAGCAGTGAAATCAAGTGGGGCAATCAGCCCCAGCATTTT
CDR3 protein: CASSEIKWGNQPQHF

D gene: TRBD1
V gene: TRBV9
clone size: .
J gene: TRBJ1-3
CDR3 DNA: TGTGCCAGCAGCGCGGGGACAGGGTCTGGAAACACCATATATTTT
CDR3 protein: CASSAGTGSGNTIYF

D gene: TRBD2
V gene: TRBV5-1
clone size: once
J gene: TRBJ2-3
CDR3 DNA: TGCGCCAGCAGCCCTTCGGGGGGACCGGTAGATACGCAGTATTTT
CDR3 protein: CASSPSGGPVDTQYF

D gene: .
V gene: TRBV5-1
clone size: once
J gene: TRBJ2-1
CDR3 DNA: TGCGCCAGCAGCAGGGCCTCCTCCTACAATGAGCAGTTCTTC
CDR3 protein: CASSRASSYNEQFF

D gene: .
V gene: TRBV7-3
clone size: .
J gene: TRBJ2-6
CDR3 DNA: TGTGCCAGCAGCTTAGCTGTTTCTGGGGCCAACGTCCTGACTTTC
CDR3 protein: CASSLAVSGANVLTF

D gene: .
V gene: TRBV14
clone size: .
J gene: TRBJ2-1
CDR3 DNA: TGTGCCAGCAGCCAAATTGGAGGGAGACACCTGGATGAGCAGTTCTTC
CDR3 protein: CASSQIGGRHLDEQFF

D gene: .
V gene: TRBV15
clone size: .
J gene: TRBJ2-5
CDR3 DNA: TGTGCCACCAGCAGAGATCGCAGCCAAGAGACCCAGTACTTC
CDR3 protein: CATSRDRSQETQYF

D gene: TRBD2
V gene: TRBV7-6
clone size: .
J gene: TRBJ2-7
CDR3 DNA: TGTGCCAGCAGCCGCGGGACTAGCGTTGACTACGAGCAGTACTTC
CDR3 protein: CASSRGTSVDYEQYF

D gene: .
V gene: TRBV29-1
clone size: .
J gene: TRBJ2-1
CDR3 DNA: TGCAGCGTTGAAGGGGGGCGTCCATTGCGTTACAATGAGCAGTTCTTC
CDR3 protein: CSVEGGRPLRYNEQFF

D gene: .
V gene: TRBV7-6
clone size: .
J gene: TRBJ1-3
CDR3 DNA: TGTGCCAGCAGCTCCTCCATAGGTACAAACGCTGGAAACACCATATATTTT
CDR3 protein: CASSSSIGTNAGNTIYF

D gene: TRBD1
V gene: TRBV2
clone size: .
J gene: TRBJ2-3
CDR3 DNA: TGTGCCAGCAAGACAGGACAGGTCACAGATACGCAGTATTTT
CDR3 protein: CASKTGQVTDTQYF

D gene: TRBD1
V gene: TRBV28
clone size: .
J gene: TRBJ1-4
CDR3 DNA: TGTGCCAGCAGTTTTCGACAGGGAACTAATGAAAAACTGTTTTTT
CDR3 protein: CASSFRQGTNEKLFF

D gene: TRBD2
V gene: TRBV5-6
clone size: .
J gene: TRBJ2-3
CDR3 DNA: TGTGCCAGCAGCTTAGCGGGGGCAGGGGATACGCAGTATTTT
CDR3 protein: CASSLAGAGDTQYF

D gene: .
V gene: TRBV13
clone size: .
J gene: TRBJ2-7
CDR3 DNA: TGTGCCAGCAGCTTAAATCTCTTCTACGAGCAGTACTTC
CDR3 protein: CASSLNLFYEQYF

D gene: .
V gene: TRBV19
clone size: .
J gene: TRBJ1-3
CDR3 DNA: TGTGCCAGTAGTACCTACAGGTCTGGAAACACCATATATTTT
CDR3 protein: CASSTYRSGNTIYF

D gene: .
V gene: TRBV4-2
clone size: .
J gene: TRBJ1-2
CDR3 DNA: TGTGCCAGCAGCTCCGACTTGTACGGCTATGGCTACACCTTC
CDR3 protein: CASSSDLYGYGYTF

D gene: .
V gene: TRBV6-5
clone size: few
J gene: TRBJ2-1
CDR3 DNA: TGTGCCAGCCGGATGCGGGACTACAATGAGCAGTTCTTC
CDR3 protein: CASRMRDYNEQFF

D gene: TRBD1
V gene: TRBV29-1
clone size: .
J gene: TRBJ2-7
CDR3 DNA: TGCAGCGGGGGACAGGTCTACGAGCAGTACTTC
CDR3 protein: CSGGQVYEQYF

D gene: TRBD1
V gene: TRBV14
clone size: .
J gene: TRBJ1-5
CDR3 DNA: TGTGCCAGCAGCCACTCGGGACAGGTCAATCAGCCCCAGCATTTT
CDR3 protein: CASSHSGQVNQPQHF

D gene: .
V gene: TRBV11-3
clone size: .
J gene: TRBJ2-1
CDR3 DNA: TGTGCCAGCAGCGGGAACTCTCACTACAATGAGCAGTTCTTC
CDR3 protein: CASSGNSHYNEQFF

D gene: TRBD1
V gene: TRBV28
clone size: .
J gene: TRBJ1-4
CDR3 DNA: TGTGCCAGCAGATCGGGACAGTATGAAAAACTGTTTTTT
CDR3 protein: CASRSGQYEKLFF

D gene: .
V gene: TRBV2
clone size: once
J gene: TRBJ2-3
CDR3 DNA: TGTGCCAGCAGTGAATCAGATACGCAGTATTTT
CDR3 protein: CASSESDTQYF

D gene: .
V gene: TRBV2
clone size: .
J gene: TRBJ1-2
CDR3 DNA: TGTGCCAGCAGGGATGGACAGCCTATGTTGGGCTACACCTTC
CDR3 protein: CASRDGQPMLGYTF

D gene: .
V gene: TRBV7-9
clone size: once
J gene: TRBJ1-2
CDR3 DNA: TGTGCCAGCAGTCCCAGGGATAACTATGGCTACACCTTC
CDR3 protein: CASSPRDNYGYTF

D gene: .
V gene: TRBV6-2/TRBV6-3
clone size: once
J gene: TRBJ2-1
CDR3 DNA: TGTGCCAGCACCCCGATGAGGTCATACAATGAGCAGTTCTTC
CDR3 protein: CASTPMRSYNEQFF

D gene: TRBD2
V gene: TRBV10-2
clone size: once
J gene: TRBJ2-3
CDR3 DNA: TGCGCCAGCAGTGAAATGGGACTAGCGGGAGGAACGATTAGCACAGATACGCAGTATTTT
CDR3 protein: CASSEMGLAGGTISTDTQYF

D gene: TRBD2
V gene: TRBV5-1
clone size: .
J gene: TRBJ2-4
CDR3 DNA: TGCGCCAGCAGCTCGGGACTAGCGGGGAGCTCAGGGAAAAACATTCAGTACTTC
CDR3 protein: CASSSGLAGSSGKNIQYF

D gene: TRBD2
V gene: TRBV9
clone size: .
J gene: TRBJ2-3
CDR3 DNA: TGTGCCAGCAGCGTAGCTGGGACTATCAACACAGATACGCAGTATTTT
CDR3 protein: CASSVAGTINTDTQYF

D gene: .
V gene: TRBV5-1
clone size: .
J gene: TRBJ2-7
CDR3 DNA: TGCGCCAGCAGCGCGACACAGGGCTCCTACGAGCAGTACTTC
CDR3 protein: CASSATQGSYEQYF

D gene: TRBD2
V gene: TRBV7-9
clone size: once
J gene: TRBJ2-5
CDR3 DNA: TGTGCCAGCAACCCCGAACGACGGGCTAGCGGGAGCGGAGAGACCCAGTACTTC
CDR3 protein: CASNPERRASGSGETQYF

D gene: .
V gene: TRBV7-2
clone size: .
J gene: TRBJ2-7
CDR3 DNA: TGTGCCAGCAGCCGGGACATCAGCTACGAGCAGTACTTC
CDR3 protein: CASSRDISYEQYF

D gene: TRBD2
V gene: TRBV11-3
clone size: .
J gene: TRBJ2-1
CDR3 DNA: TGTGCCAGCAGCTCAAAAGGGGTCCTAGCGGGAGGGCCGTCCTACAATGAGCAGTTCTTC
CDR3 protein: CASSSKGVLAGGPSYNEQFF

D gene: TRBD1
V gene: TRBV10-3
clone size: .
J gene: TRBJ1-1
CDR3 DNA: TGTGCCATCAGTGACAGGGGGGCGAACACTGAAGCTTTCTTT
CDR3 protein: CAISDRGANTEAFF

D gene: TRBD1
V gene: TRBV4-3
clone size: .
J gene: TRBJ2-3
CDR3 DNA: TGCGCCAGCAGCCAAGATCTAGGCTACAGGGGAAATACGCAGTATTTT
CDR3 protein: CASSQDLGYRGNTQYF

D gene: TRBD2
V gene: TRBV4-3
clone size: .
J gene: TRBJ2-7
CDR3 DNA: TGCGCCAGCAGCCAAGATATTGGGGCGGGGGGGCATCGGAACGAGCAGTACTTC
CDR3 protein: CASSQDIGAGGHRNEQYF

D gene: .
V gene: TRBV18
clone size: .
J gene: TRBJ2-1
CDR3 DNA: TGTGCCAGCTCATCAATAGGCACCCACAATGAGCAGTTCTTC
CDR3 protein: CASSSIGTHNEQFF

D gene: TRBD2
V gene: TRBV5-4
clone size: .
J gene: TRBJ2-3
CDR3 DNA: TGTGCCAGCAGCTCTAGCGGGGGGCGGAGCACAGATACGCAGTATTTT
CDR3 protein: CASSSSGGRSTDTQYF

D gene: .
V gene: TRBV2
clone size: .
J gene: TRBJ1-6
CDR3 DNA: TGTGCCAGCAGCCCTAGGGTGAACTCCTATAATTCACCCCTCCACTTT
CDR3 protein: CASSPRVNSYNSPLHF

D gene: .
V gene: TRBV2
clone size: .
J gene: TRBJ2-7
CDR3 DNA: TGTGCCAGCAGTGAGAGGGACGGGCGCGCCTACGAGCAGTACTTC
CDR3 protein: CASSERDGRAYEQYF

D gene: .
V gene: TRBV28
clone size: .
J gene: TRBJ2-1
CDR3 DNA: TGTGCCAGCAGACCCTCCTCGGGGAATGAGCAGTTCTTC
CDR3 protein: CASRPSSGNEQFF

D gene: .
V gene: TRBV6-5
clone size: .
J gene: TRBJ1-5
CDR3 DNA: TGTGCCAGCAGTTACTCGACACCCTCTAATCAGCCCCAGCATTTT
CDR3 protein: CASSYSTPSNQPQHF

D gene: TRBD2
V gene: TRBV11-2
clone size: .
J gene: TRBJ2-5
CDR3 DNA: TGTGCCAGCAGCCTATTCAGCGGGAGGGCCGGAGAAGAGACCCAGTACTTC
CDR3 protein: CASSLFSGRAGEETQYF

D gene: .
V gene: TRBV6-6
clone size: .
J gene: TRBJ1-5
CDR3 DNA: TGTGCCAGCAGTTACGGGAGGGCATCCCTTCATCAGCCCCAGCATTTT
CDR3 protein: CASSYGRASLHQPQHF

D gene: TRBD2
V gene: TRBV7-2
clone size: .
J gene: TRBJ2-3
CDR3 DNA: TGTGCCAGCAGCTTAGAGGGCGGGGGAGGAGATACGCAGTATTTT
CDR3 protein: CASSLEGGGGDTQYF

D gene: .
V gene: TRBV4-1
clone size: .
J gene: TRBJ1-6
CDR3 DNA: TGCGCCAGCAGCCAAGAACTCCGGGGTATCGATAATTCACCCCTCCACTTT
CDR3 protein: CASSQELRGIDNSPLHF

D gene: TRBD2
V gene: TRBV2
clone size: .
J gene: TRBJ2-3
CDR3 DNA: TGTGCCAGCAGTGAATTTGGGGGGGGACCAGATACGCAGTATTTT
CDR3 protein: CASSEFGGGPDTQYF

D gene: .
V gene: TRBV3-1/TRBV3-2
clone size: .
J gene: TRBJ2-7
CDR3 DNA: TGTGCCAGCAGCCAAGCCCCCGGGACGATCGCCTACGAGCAGTACTTC
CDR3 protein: CASSQAPGTIAYEQYF

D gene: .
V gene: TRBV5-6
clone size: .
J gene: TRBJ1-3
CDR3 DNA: TGTGCCAGCAGCTTGTACAGGGATGGAAACACCATATATTTT
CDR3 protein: CASSLYRDGNTIYF

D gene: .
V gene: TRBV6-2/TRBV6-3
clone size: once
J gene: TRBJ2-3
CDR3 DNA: TGTGCCAGCAGCTTTAACGCAGATACGCAGTATTTT
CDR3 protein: CASSFNADTQYF

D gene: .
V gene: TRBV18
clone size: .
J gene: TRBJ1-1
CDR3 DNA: TGTGCCAGCTCACCACCGGTTGGGGCGGACACTGAAGCTTTCTTT
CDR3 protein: CASSPPVGADTEAFF

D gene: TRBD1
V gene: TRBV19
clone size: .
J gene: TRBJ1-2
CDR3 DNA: TGTGCCAGTAGTATAGGCAGGGGGCAAGGCTACACCTTC
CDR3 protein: CASSIGRGQGYTF

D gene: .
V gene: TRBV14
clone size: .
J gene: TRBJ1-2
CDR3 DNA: TGTGCCAGCAAAGACAGCGGGGGATATGGCTACACCTTC
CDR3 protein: CASKDSGGYGYTF

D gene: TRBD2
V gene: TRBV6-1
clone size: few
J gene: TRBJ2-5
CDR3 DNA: TGTGCCAGCAGTGAACTAGCGGGAGGGCCAGAGACCCAGTACTTC
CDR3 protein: CASSELAGGPETQYF

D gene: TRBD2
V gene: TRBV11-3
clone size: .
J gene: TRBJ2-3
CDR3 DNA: TGTGCCAGCAGCTTAGAGGGGGGGTTAGGTGGACCTACGCAGTATTTT
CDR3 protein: CASSLEGGLGGPTQYF

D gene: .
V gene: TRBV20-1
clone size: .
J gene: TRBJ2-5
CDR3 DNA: TGCAGTGCCCTACAAAGGGAGACCCAGTACTTC
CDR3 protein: CSALQRETQYF